The 19 T cell receptor beta chains given below trace back to one sample, sequenced in a study of cytomegalovirus exposure and HLA in healthy donors. Use of 60 Vbeta and 13 Jbeta primers characterized the PCR. The protocol was immunoSEQ multiplex PCR, while the TCRdb copy is restricted to in-frame clones and leaves out a portion. The repertoire holds 150,000 to 200,000 clones, with roughly four fifths as singletons. Sequencing was done on a sample of PBMCs. Receptors were obtained from a man younger than 35 in good health and CMV-seronegative.

The chain links TRBV6-5 to TRBJ1-1; the D is unclear. The V gene lost 2 bases and the J gene lost 7 bases, with 8 bases spanning the gap. Germline CDR1 MNHEY, CDR2 SVGAGI. CDR3 size: 12 residues. The CDR3 coding sequence is TGTGCCAGCAGTTACGGAACAGATGAAGCTTTCTTT. Amino acid sequence: CASSYGTDEAFF.

The V call is TRBV19, the J call TRBJ1-4; no definite D call. Germline V gives CDR1 LNHDA, CDR2 SQIVND (reference sequence). The CDR3 runs 15 residues. Trimming pared 5 bases from V and 0 bases from J, leaving 10 bases between. CDR3 in DNA: TGTGCCAGTAGTGCCACACCTGCAACTAATGAAAAACTGTTTTTT. Translating it yields CASSATPATNEKLFF.

This clone was counted between two and nine times. The CDR3 bases are TGTGCCAGCAGCTTGGCGGGGACAGGAGGGACTGAAGCTTTCTTT. Its translation: CASSLAGTGGTEAFF. This chain uses TRBV5-6 with TRBJ1-1, with TRBD1 matching over 8 bases. V was pared by 0 bases and J by 5 bases, with 6 bases of the junction left unmatched. The CDR3 is made up of 15 amino acids. The V gene's germline CDR1 is SGHDT and CDR2 YYEEEE.

J is TRBJ2-3 and V is TRBV30, with 13 bases identical to TRBD2. Trimming took 3 bases from V and 4 from J; bases not matched to a gene: 4. This CDR3 has 15 residues. Germline V lookup: CDR1 GTSNPN, CDR2 SVGIG (reference sequence). The CDR3 DNA reads TGTGCCTGGAGACTGGGACTAGCGGGACCAGATACGCAGTATTTT. It encodes CAWRLGLAGPDTQYF. The whole variable domain, filled in from reference TRBV30 and TRBJ2-3, reads SQTIHQWPATLVQPVGSPLSLECTVEGTSNPNLYWYRQAAGRGLQLLFYSVGIGQISSEVPQNLSASRPQDRQFILSSKKLLLSDSGFYLCAWRLGLAGPDTQYFGPGTRLTVL.

V and J are TRBV2 and TRBJ1-2, with TRBD1 matching 7 bases. The CDR3 runs 13 residues. Germline loops: CDR1 SNHLY, CDR2 FYNNEI. V gave up 5 bases and J gave up 8 bases; unmatched junction bases: 8. CDR3 nucleotides: TGTGCCAGCAGTTCCCCCGACAGGGTCGGCTACACCTTC. Its protein is CASSSPDRVGYTF.

A note on this clone: At one of its ends the junction is not consistent with the germline gene, which may arise from a read error. The V call is TRBV15, the J call TRBJ2-5; 8 nucleotides agree with TRBD1. Germline lookup yields CDR1 LNHNV and CDR2 YYDKDF (reference sequence). The CDR3 extends over 14 amino acids. CDR3 in DNA: TGTGCCACCAGCAAGGACAGGGATCAGTGGACCCGGTACTTC. This codes for CATSKDRDQWTRYF.

J is TRBJ1-1 and V is TRBV4-1; TRBD1 aligns across 7 bases. Germline V gives CDR1 MGHRA, CDR2 YSYEKL. This CDR3 has 15 amino acids. J gave up 4 bases and V 4 bases, and 9 bases lay outside the gene matches. The CDR3 protein is CASSLLGGASTEAFF. In DNA form, the CDR3 reads TGCGCCAGCAGCCTTTTAGGGGGCGCGTCCACTGAAGCTTTCTTT.

The chain combines TRBV27 with TRBJ2-7; TRBD2 matches at 13 bases. The CDR3 covers 17 residues. The V segment lost 1 base and the J segment 1 base; nucleotides outside the gene matches: 4. Germline V CDR1 and CDR2: MNHEY, SMNVEV (reference sequence). This CDR3 reads CASSLYGLAGVSYEQYF. The CDR3 DNA is TGTGCCAGCAGTTTATACGGACTAGCGGGGGTTTCCTACGAGCAGTACTTC.

The chain is built from TRBV2 and TRBJ1-1; no clear D gene. CDR3 size: 14 residues. Germline CDR1 is SNHLY and CDR2 is FYNNEI. V dropped 5 bases and J dropped 1 base, with 11 bases sitting between them. The CDR3 region has the DNA TGTGCCAGCAGTCCCGGGTCGGGGAACACTGAAGCTTTCTTT. Amino acid sequence: CASSPGSGNTEAFF.

V usage is TRBV7-8 and J usage is TRBJ1-5; TRBD1 matches at 7 bases. V shed 2 bases and J 4 bases; nucleotides not matched to a gene: 5. Germline CDR1 SGHVS, CDR2 FQNEAQ. This CDR3 has 15 residues. For the CDR3, the DNA is TGTGCCAGCAGCTTACGACAGGGTCCTAATCAGCCCCAGCATTTT. This codes for CASSLRQGPNQPQHF. The entire variable domain, with the rest obtained from reference TRBV7-8 and TRBJ1-5, is as follows: GAGVSQSPRYKVAKRGQDVALRCDPISGHVSLFWYQQALGQGPEFLTYFQNEAQLDKSGLPSDRFFAERPEGSVSTLKIQRTQQEDSAVYLCASSLRQGPNQPQHFGDGTRLSIL.

This clone was found a few times. Sequence at one end of the junction differs from germline and may be a read error. The gene calls are TRBV7-9 and TRBJ2-1, with D maybe TRBD2 (5 bases). Germline CDR1 is SEHNR and CDR2 is FQNEAQ (reference sequence). The CDR3 has 17 amino acids. CDR3 region: CSSGKAASASIDNEQFF. The CDR3 nucleotides are TGTTCCAGCGGAAAAGCGGCGAGCGCAAGTATTGACAATGAGCAGTTCTTC.

This clone was recorded only once. The chain employs TRBV27 and TRBJ2-5; possibly TRBD2 for D (5 bases). The CDR3 spans 13 residues. Trimming shortened V by 8 bases and J by 0 bases, and 10 bases separated the two germline ends. The germline CDR1 and CDR2 sequences are MNHEY and SMNVEV (reference sequence). CDR3 nucleotides: TGTGCCAGCGGACTCCCGTACCAAGAGACCCAGTACTTC. This gives the protein CASGLPYQETQYF.

This clone was counted a few times. The chain joins TRBV15 to TRBJ1-2; D remains ambiguous. Trimming removed 0 bases from V and 4 bases from J, with 15 bases in between. Germline V lookup: CDR1 LNHNV, CDR2 YYDKDF (reference sequence). CDR3 size: 16 residues. The CDR3 spells CATSRDRGSSSYGYTF. For the CDR3, the DNA is TGTGCCACCAGCAGAGATCGTGGTTCCTCTAGCTATGGCTACACCTTC.

V is TRBV10-3 and J is TRBJ2-2, with D tentatively TRBD2 (5 bases). V lost 0 bases and J 3 bases, leaving 8 bases between the germline ends. This CDR3 spans 15 amino acids. Germline lookup yields CDR1 ENHRY and CDR2 SYGVKD. CDR3 DNA sequence: TGTGCCATCAGTGAGTCCGGGATTTACACCGGGGAGCTGTTTTTT. Amino acids: CAISESGIYTGELFF.

The rearrangement links TRBV5-6 to TRBJ1-3; 8 nucleotides match TRBD1. V lost 0 bases to trimming and J lost 3 bases; unmatched junction nucleotides: 11. Germline loops: CDR1 SGHDT, CDR2 YYEEEE. CDR3 length: 18 amino acids. In nucleotides, the CDR3 is TGTGCCAGCAGCTTGGGGGCCGGACAGGGTCGAATTGGAAACACCATATATTTT. Its translation: CASSLGAGQGRIGNTIYF.

The V and J genes are TRBV9 and TRBJ2-1; TRBD2 matches at 10 bases. The CDR3 is made up of 16 amino acids. The junction had 15 bases not matched to a gene; V was cut back by 3 bases and J by 12 bases. Germline-derived CDR1 and CDR2 are SGDLS and YYNGEE. The CDR3 reads CASSDTSGALFVRQFF. As DNA, the CDR3 is TGTGCCAGCAGCGACACTAGCGGGGCTCTATTTGTAAGGCAGTTCTTC.

The gene calls are TRBV10-3 and TRBJ2-1; 13 bases match TRBD2. V gave up 6 bases and J gave up 2 bases; unmatched junction bases: 4. The CDR3 runs to 16 residues. Germline V lookup: CDR1 ENHRY, CDR2 SYGVKD. As DNA, the CDR3 is TGTGCCATCAGCGCAGGACTAGCGGGGGCCTACAATGAGCAGTTCTTC. Amino acids: CAISAGLAGAYNEQFF.

This clone was detected only once. J is TRBJ2-2 and V is TRBV18, with TRBD2 matching 8 bases. The CDR3 is 18 amino acids. Germline V gives CDR1 KGHSH, CDR2 LQKENI. V shed 4 bases, J shed 0 bases, and the junction held 10 bases outside the gene matches. The CDR3 region has the DNA TGTGCCAGCTCACTCCTAGAGCGGGAGTTCGCGAACACCGGGGAGCTGTTTTTT. This sequence encodes CASSLLEREFANTGELFF.

The rearrangement links TRBV7-2 to TRBJ2-2; 9 bases line up with TRBD2. The J segment lost 8 bases and the V segment lost 6 bases, leaving 10 bases of the junction unmatched. The CDR3 runs to 15 residues. The V gene's germline CDR1 is SGHTA and CDR2 FQGNSA. The CDR3 region is CASSFTGTSSGELFF. CDR3 in DNA: TGTGCCAGCAGTTTCACCGGGACTAGCAGTGGGGAGCTGTTTTTT.